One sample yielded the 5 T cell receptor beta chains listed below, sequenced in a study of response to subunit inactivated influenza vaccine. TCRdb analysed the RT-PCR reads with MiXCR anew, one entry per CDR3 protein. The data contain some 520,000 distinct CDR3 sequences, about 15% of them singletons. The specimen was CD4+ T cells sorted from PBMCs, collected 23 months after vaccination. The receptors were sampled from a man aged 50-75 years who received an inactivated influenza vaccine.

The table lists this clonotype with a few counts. The CDR3, as DNA: TGTGCCAGCAGTTTAAAATCTGTCGGGGGCGGTAATTCACCCCTCCACTTT. This encodes CASSLKSVGGGNSPLHF. J is TRBJ1-6 and V is TRBV27; a weak D match, TRBD1 (6 bases). The CDR3 loop spans 17 amino acids. Germline CDR1 MNHEY, CDR2 SMNVEV (reference sequence). Trimming shortened V by 2 bases and J by 6 bases, and 17 bases separated the two germline ends.

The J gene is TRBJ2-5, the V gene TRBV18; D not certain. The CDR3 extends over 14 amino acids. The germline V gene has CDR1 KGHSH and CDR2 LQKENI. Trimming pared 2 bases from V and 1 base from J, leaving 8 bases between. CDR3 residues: CASSPNGPQETQYF. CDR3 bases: TGTGCCAGCTCACCAAACGGCCCCCAAGAGACCCAGTACTTC.

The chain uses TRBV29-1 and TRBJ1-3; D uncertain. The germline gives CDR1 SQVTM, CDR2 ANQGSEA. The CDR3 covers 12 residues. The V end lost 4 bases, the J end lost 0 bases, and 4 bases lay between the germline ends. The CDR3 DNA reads TGCAGCGTTGGAGGCTCTGGAAACACCATATATTTT. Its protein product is CSVGGSGNTIYF. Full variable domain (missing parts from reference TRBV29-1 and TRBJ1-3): SAVISQKPSRDICQRGTSLTIQCQVDSQVTMMFWYRQQPGQSLTLIATANQGSEATYESGFVIDKFPISRPNLTFSTLTVSNMSPEDSSIYLCSVGGSGNTIYFGEGSWLTVV.

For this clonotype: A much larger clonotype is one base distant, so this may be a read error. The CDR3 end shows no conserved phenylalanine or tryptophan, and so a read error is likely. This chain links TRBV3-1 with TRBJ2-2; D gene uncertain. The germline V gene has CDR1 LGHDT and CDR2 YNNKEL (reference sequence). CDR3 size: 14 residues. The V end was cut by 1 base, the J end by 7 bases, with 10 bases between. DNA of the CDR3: TGTGCCAGCAGCCAAGCCTCTGGCGTCGGGGAGCTGTTTTAT. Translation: CASSQASGVGELFY.

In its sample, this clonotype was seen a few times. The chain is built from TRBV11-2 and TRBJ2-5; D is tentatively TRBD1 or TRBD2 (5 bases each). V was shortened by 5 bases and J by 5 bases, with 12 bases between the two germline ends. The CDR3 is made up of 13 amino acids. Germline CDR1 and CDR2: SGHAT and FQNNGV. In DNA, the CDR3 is TGTGCCAGCAGCCCCAGCTGGGGGGAGACCCAGTACTTC. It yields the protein CASSPSWGETQYF.